These 15 T cell receptor beta chains originate from one sample sequenced in a study of shared clonotypes between healthy human individuals. Data came from immunoSEQ multiplex PCR; TCRdb stores just in-frame clones and leaves some out. The sample has about 2.1 million clones, roughly 95% seen once. Naivety among CD8 cells was defined by CD45RO negativity and positive CCR7 selection, thereby excluding terminally differentiated effector memory CD45RA+ cells. Sequences were obtained from naive CD8+ T cells from PBMCs. The receptors come from a man younger than 35 in good health. Some clones in this sample may be carry-over from other donors' samples.

Here the CDR3 reads CASSLGTSGPNEQFF. In DNA form, the CDR3 reads TGTGCCAGCAGCCTCGGGACTAGCGGGCCGAATGAGCAGTTCTTC. The rearrangement links TRBV7-9 to TRBJ2-1; 12 bases fit TRBD2. The V gene's germline CDR1 is SEHNR and CDR2 FQNEAQ (reference sequence). J was trimmed by 7 bases and V by 5 bases; bases with no gene match: 6. The CDR3 spans 15 residues.

This chain uses TRBV30 with TRBJ2-7, with D perhaps matching TRBD2 (6 bases). The V gene's germline CDR1 is GTSNPN and CDR2 SVGIG (reference sequence). Trimming pared 4 bases from V and 5 bases from J, leaving 15 bases between. CDR3 size: 13 residues. In DNA, the CDR3 is TGTGCCTGGACAGGGAGCGGGTATAACGAGCAGTACTTC. This encodes CAWTGSGYNEQYF.

Of note for this clone: Other DNA sequences in this sample translate to the same CDR3. The rearrangement links TRBV27 to TRBJ2-1, with TRBD2 identical over 9 bases. The ends lost 3 bases at V and 6 bases at J; junction bases unmatched: 6. Germline V gives CDR1 MNHEY, CDR2 SMNVEV (reference sequence). The CDR3 is 15 residues long. CDR3 bases: TGTGCCAGCAGTTTGGGTGCGGGAGGGTTCAATGAGCAGTTCTTC. Translated, it gives CASSLGAGGFNEQFF.

The chain is built from TRBV30 and TRBJ2-1; 8 nucleotides match TRBD2. V was clipped by 4 bases and J by 0 bases; unmatched bases: 2. The CDR3 spans 14 residues. Per germline, CDR1 GTSNPN and CDR2 SVGIG (reference sequence). The CDR3 nucleotides are TGTGCCTGGAATAGCGGGAACTCCTACAATGAGCAGTTCTTC. Translation: CAWNSGNSYNEQFF.

The chain links TRBV27 to TRBJ2-7; tentatively, D is TRBD1 or TRBD2 (6 bases each). The CDR3 is 15 amino acids. The germline CDR1 and CDR2 sequences are MNHEY and SMNVEV (reference sequence). Trimming left V 7 bases short and J 6 bases short, with 22 bases between. CDR3 coding DNA: TGTGCCAGCAACCTAATCGGCGGGAAAGGGGGCGAGCAGTACTTC. Its translation: CASNLIGGKGGEQYF.

This clone was found a few times. The same CDR3 is also encoded by other DNA sequences in this sample. The chain has TRBV27 and TRBJ1-5; D gene unclear. V lost 3 bases and J 3 bases, leaving 9 bases between the germline ends. Germline CDR1 is MNHEY and CDR2 is SMNVEV (reference sequence). The CDR3 contains 14 residues. The CDR3 DNA reads as TGTGCCAGCAGTTTGGGTCAGGTCAATCAGCCCCAGCATTTT. Translation: CASSLGQVNQPQHF.

The chain joins TRBV7-8 to TRBJ2-1; D remains ambiguous. The CDR3 has 16 amino acids. Trimming pared 7 bases from V and 0 bases from J, leaving 16 bases between. Looked up from germline, CDR1 is SGHVS and CDR2 is FQNEAQ. Written as DNA, the CDR3 is TGTGCCAGCATCGAAAAGCCGACACCCTCCTACAATGAGCAGTTCTTC. Encoded protein: CASIEKPTPSYNEQFF.

The chain joins TRBV11-2 to TRBJ2-3; TRBD1 might be the D (5 bases). V lost 5 bases and J 6 bases, leaving 15 bases between the germline ends. The CDR3 is made up of 14 amino acids. Germline V gives CDR1 SGHAT, CDR2 FQNNGV. In DNA, the CDR3 is TGTGCCAGCAGCCAAACAGGCCCTGGGGATACGCAGTATTTT. The encoded protein is CASSQTGPGDTQYF. Full variable domain (rest looked up from reference TRBV11-2 and TRBJ2-3): EAGVAQSPRYKIIEKRQSVAFWCNPISGHATLYWYQQILGQGPKLLIQFQNNGVVDDSQLPKDRFSAERLKGVDSTLKIQPAKLEDSAVYLCASSQTGPGDTQYFGPGTRLTVL.

The rearrangement links TRBV9 to TRBJ2-4, with TRBD2 as a possible D gene (5 bases). Germline values: CDR1 SGDLS, CDR2 YYNGEE. Trimming left V 3 bases short and J 7 bases short, with 17 bases between. This CDR3 contains 15 residues. CDR3 in amino acids: CASSATGNLGNIQYF. In nucleotides, the CDR3 is TGTGCCAGCAGCGCTACCGGGAACCTCGGGAACATTCAGTACTTC. The whole variable domain, remainder taken from reference TRBV9 and TRBJ2-4, is DSGVTQTPKHLITATGQRVTLRCSPRSGDLSVYWYQQSLDQGLQFLIQYYNGEERAKGNILERFSAQQFPDLHSELNLSSLELGDSALYFCASSATGNLGNIQYFGAGTRLSVL.

V and J are TRBV27 and TRBJ1-4, with 7 bases matching TRBD1. Germline values: CDR1 MNHEY, CDR2 SMNVEV (reference sequence). Unmatched junction bases numbered 9, after V lost 3 bases and J lost 14 bases. The CDR3 extends over 13 amino acids. CDR3 protein: CASSLGQPYSLFF. In DNA form, the CDR3 reads TGTGCCAGCAGTTTGGGACAGCCTTACTCCCTGTTTTTT.

The V and J genes are TRBV4-3 and TRBJ2-2; D is unresolved. Trimming shortened V by 1 base and J by 2 bases, and 14 bases separated the two germline ends. CDR1 and CDR2 (germline): LGHNA, YSLEER. This CDR3 is built from 17 residues. The DNA for the CDR3 is TGCGCCAGCAGCCAAGGGTCCCCGGGCCGTAACACCGGGGAGCTGTTTTTT. Translated: CASSQGSPGRNTGELFF.

The J gene is TRBJ1-2, the V gene TRBV5-7; D is unresolved. TRBV5-7 has ORF status, its function being uncertain. The CDR3 is 17 residues long. V shed 0 bases and J shed 4 bases, with 19 bases lying between them. The CDR3 DNA reads TGTGCCAGCAGCTTGGTAAGGCGGCCTACGGTGGCCTATGGCTACACCTTC. Residues: CASSLVRRPTVAYGYTF.

The CDR3 spells CASSPSKSTDTQYF. The CDR3 DNA follows: TGTGCCAGCAGCCCCTCAAAAAGCACAGATACGCAGTATTTT. The chain uses TRBV6-5 and TRBJ2-3; no definite D call. Deletions cut 6 bases from V and 0 bases from J, with 10 bases between. Germline lookup yields CDR1 MNHEY and CDR2 SVGAGI. The CDR3 is 14 residues long.

This chain links TRBV28 with TRBJ1-2; TRBD1 agrees at 7 bases. The germline gives CDR1 MDHEN, CDR2 SYDVKM. Trimming at V came to 6 bases and at J to 4 bases, leaving 5 bases not matched to a gene. The length of the CDR3 is 13 residues. This chain's CDR3 is CASSPWDSYGYTF. CDR3 coding DNA: TGTGCCAGCAGCCCTTGGGACAGCTATGGCTACACCTTC.

This chain links TRBV28 with TRBJ1-5; perhaps TRBD1 as D (5 bases). The V end was cut by 7 bases, the J end by 6 bases, with 7 bases between. This CDR3 is 11 amino acids long. Germline values: CDR1 MDHEN, CDR2 SYDVKM. CDR3 region: CASTGGQPQHF. The CDR3 bases are TGTGCCAGCACCGGGGGTCAGCCCCAGCATTTT.